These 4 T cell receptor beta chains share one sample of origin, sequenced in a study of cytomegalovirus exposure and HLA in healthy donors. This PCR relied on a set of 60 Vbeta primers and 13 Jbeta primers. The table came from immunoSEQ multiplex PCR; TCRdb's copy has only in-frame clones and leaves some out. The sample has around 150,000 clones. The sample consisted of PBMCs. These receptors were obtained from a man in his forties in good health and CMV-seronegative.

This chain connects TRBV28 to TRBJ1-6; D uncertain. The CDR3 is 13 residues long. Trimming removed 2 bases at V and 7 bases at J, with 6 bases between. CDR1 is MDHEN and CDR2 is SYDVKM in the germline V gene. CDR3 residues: CASSLHSNSPLHF. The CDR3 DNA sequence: TGTGCCAGCAGTTTACATTCCAATTCACCCCTCCACTTT.

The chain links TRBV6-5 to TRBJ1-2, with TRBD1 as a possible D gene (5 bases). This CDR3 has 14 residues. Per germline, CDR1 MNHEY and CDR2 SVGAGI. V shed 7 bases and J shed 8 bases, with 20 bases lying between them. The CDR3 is CASTQTGRAWGYTF. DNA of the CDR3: TGTGCCAGCACTCAGACCGGCAGGGCTTGGGGCTACACCTTC.

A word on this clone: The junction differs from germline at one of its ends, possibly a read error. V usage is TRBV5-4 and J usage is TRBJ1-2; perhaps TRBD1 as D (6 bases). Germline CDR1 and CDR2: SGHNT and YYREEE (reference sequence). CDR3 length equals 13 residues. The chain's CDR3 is CASNLGAGYGYTF. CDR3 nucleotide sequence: TGTGCCAGCAACTTGGGGGCCGGCTATGGCTACACCTTC. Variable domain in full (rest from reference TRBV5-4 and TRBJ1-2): ETGVTQSPTHLIKTRGQQVTLRCSSQSGHNTVSWYQQALGQGPQFIFQYYREEENGRGNFPPRFSGLQFPNYSSELNVNALELDDSALYLCASNLGAGYGYTFGSGTRLTVV.

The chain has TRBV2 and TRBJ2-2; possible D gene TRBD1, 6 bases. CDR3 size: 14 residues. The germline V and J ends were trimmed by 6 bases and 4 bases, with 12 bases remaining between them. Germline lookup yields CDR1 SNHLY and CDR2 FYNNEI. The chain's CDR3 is CASRQGSVTGELFF. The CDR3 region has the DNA TGTGCCAGCAGGCAGGGGAGCGTCACCGGGGAGCTGTTTTTT. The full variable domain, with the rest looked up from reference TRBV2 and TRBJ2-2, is EPEVTQTPSHQVTQMGQEVILRCVPISNHLYFYWYRQILGQKVEFLVSFYNNEISEKSEIFDDQFSVERPDGSNFTLKIRSTKLEDSAMYFCASRQGSVTGELFFGEGSRLTVL.